This passage covers 7 T cell receptor beta chains from one sample sequenced in a study of blood T cell repertoires in COVID-19. Method: immunoSEQ multiplex PCR; TCRdb's copy keeps in-frame clones and lacks some. The sample consists of 200,000 or so clones, around nine tenths of them appearing once. Sequencing was carried out using peripheral blood. These receptors were collected from a man in his sixties or seventies with active or convalescent COVID-19.

The rearrangement uses TRBV5-5 and TRBJ2-7; 7 nucleotides match TRBD1. Germline trimming cut 4 bases from V and 3 bases from J; bases unmatched to any gene: 7. Germline-derived CDR1 and CDR2 are SGHKS and YYEKEE (reference sequence). This CDR3 contains 14 residues. CDR3 nucleotides: TGTGCCAGCAGCGTGACAGGGATGGACTACGAGCAGTACTTC. It encodes CASSVTGMDYEQYF. The full variable domain, rest sourced from reference TRBV5-5 and TRBJ2-7, is DAGVTQSPTHLIKTRGQQVTLRCSPISGHKSVSWYQQVLGQGPQFIFQYYEKEERGRGNFPDRFSARQFPNYSSELNVNALLLGDSALYLCASSVTGMDYEQYFGPGTRLTVT.

This clone appeared once. CDR3 nucleotides: TGTGCCAGCATCAAGGACACCCCAATGAACACTGAAGCTTTCTTT. Translating it yields CASIKDTPMNTEAFF. This chain links TRBV6-5 with TRBJ1-1; D might be TRBD1 (5 bases). This CDR3 has 15 amino acids. Germline V CDR1 and CDR2: MNHEY, SVGAGI. V was pared by 7 bases and J by 0 bases, with 15 bases between.

The rearrangement joins TRBV2 to TRBJ2-7; 7 bases align to TRBD1. V was pared by 8 bases and J by 4 bases, with 8 bases of the junction left unmatched. The CDR3 consists of 13 residues. From germline, CDR1 is SNHLY and CDR2 FYNNEI. Here the CDR3 DNA reads TGTGCCAGCTCGACAGGGACGTATTACGAGCAGTACTTC. Its translation: CASSTGTYYEQYF.

This chain links TRBV19 with TRBJ2-1; 13 bases fit TRBD2. Germline CDR1 and CDR2: LNHDA and SQIVND (reference sequence). V dropped 6 bases and J dropped 0; count of bases not matched to a gene: 11. This CDR3 spans 19 amino acids. CDR3 loop: CASRMTSGGSYSSYNEQFF. The CDR3 region has the DNA TGTGCCAGTAGAATGACTAGCGGGGGGTCCTATAGCTCCTACAATGAGCAGTTCTTC. The full variable domain, rest sourced from reference TRBV19 and TRBJ2-1, is DGGITQSPKYLFRKEGQNVTLSCEQNLNHDAMYWYRQDPGQGLRLIYYSQIVNDFQKGDIAEGYSVSREKKESFPLTVTSAQKNPTAFYLCASRMTSGGSYSSYNEQFFGPGTRLTVL.

This clone was found a few times. V usage is TRBV2 and J usage is TRBJ2-1; tentatively, D is TRBD1 (6 bases). V was pared by 7 bases and J by 7 bases, with 11 bases between. The CDR3 has 12 residues. Germline lookup yields CDR1 SNHLY and CDR2 FYNNEI. CDR3 nucleotide sequence: TGTGCCAGCACCATACAGGGAAATGAGCAGTTCTTC. Its protein product is CASTIQGNEQFF.

The V call is TRBV19, the J call TRBJ2-1, with 8 bases fitting TRBD1. Trimming removed 8 bases from V and 4 bases from J; junction bases left unmatched: 7. The CDR3 has 14 residues. Germline CDR1 and CDR2: LNHDA and SQIVND (reference sequence). CDR3 region: CASYGQGPYNEQFF. In DNA form, the CDR3 reads TGTGCCAGTTATGGACAGGGACCATACAATGAGCAGTTCTTC.

The chain combines TRBV28 with TRBJ1-1; 8 positions agree with TRBD1. Germline V gives CDR1 MDHEN, CDR2 SYDVKM. J was trimmed by 1 base and V by 4 bases; bases with no gene match: 5. The CDR3 spans 15 residues. CDR3 amino acids: CASSSSGQGNTEAFF. The CDR3 DNA is TGTGCCAGCAGTTCCTCCGGACAGGGGAACACTGAAGCTTTCTTT. The complete variable domain, with remaining parts taken from reference TRBV28 and TRBJ1-1, reads DVKVTQSSRYLVKRTGEKVFLECVQDMDHENMFWYRQDPGLGLRLIYFSYDVKMKEKGDIPEGYSVSREKKERFSLILESASTNQTSMYLCASSSSGQGNTEAFFGQGTRLTVV.